Listed here are 30 T cell receptor beta chains from one sample, sequenced in a study of T cell repertoires in cytomegalovirus infection. The antigens for these receptors are not known. One entry per CDR3 protein results from TCRdb running MiXCR on the reads. The data contain roughly 500,000 distinct CDR3 sequences, roughly a third of them singletons. The source material was cultured PBMCs, sampled from culture after CMV antigen stimulation. These receptors originate from a human donor in good health (CMV status not recorded). Some clones in this sample may be carry-over from other donors' samples.

The chain recombines TRBV19 with TRBJ2-1; TRBD2 aligns across 11 bases. CDR3 length equals 16 residues. With 6 bases clipped from V and 8 bases from J, the junction kept 12 bases outside the gene matches. Germline assignment: CDR1 LNHDA and CDR2 SQIVND (reference sequence). In DNA form, the CDR3 reads TGTGCCAGTAGGCCTATAGGGACTAGCGGCTCCGATGAGCAGTTCTTC. Translated, it gives CASRPIGTSGSDEQFF.

The chain couples TRBV5-4 to TRBJ2-7; tentative D call: TRBD2 (6 bases). Germline V gene lookup returns CDR1 SGHNT and CDR2 YYREEE (reference sequence). Trimming left V 2 bases short and J 5 bases short, with 17 bases between. The CDR3 totals 15 residues. The CDR3 loop reads CASSFTSYVPNEQYV. The CDR3 DNA reads as TGTGCCAGCAGCTTCACTAGCTACGTCCCCAACGAGCAGTACGTC.

The sample holds a few counts of this clonotype. V gene TRBV4-3 combines with J gene TRBJ2-7, with a weak D call TRBD2 (5 bases). The CDR3 is made up of 15 amino acids. CDR1 and CDR2 from the germline V gene are LGHNA and YSLEER. Trimming removed 0 bases at V and 3 bases at J, with 12 bases between. The CDR3 is CASSQDADYNYEQYF. In nucleotides, the CDR3 is TGCGCCAGCAGCCAAGATGCCGACTACAACTACGAGCAGTACTTC.

This clonotype showed up just a few times. The rearrangement joins TRBV12-3 or TRBV12-4 to TRBJ1-1, with TRBD1 as a possible D gene (6 bases). The germline V and J ends were trimmed by 6 bases and 4 bases, with 12 bases remaining between them. The CDR3 has 13 amino acids. Here the CDR3 DNA reads TGTGCCAGCAGGACGACAGGAGTCACTGAAGCTTTCTTT. This sequence encodes CASRTTGVTEAFF.

Only a few counts were recorded for this clonotype. J is TRBJ1-2 and V is TRBV12-3 or TRBV12-4; D is possibly TRBD1 (6 bases). The V and J ends lost 8 bases and 8 bases respectively, with 12 bases between them. The CDR3 covers 11 residues. CDR3 nucleotide sequence: TGTGCCAGCTCGGGGGCGTTAGGCTACACCTTC. Translated, it gives CASSGALGYTF.

The chain has TRBV27 and TRBJ2-1; TRBD2 is a possible D gene (6 bases). Germline values: CDR1 MNHEY, CDR2 SMNVEV (reference sequence). CDR3 length equals 15 residues. The V end was cut by 0 bases, the J end by 3 bases, with 9 bases between. CDR3 nucleotide sequence: TGTGCCAGCAGTTTATCTAGTAGCGGCTACAATGAGCAGTTCTTC. It encodes CASSLSSSGYNEQFF.

The J gene is TRBJ1-2, the V gene TRBV7-6, with TRBD1 matching 9 bases. The CDR3 runs 14 residues. J lost 5 bases, V lost 4 bases, and 5 bases had no gene match. Germline V gene data show CDR1 as SGHVS and CDR2 as FNYEAQ. Here the CDR3 reads CASSSDRGMYGYTF. CDR3 DNA: TGTGCCAGCAGCTCCGACAGGGGGATGTATGGCTACACCTTC.

The chain combines TRBV4-1 with TRBJ1-2, with 9 bases aligning to TRBD1. V was clipped by 1 base and J by 7 bases; unmatched bases: 1. The germline V gene has CDR1 MGHRA and CDR2 YSYEKL. The length of the CDR3 is 13 residues. As DNA, the CDR3 is TGCGCCAGCAGCCAAGGGACAGGGGTTGGCTACACCTTC. It is translated as CASSQGTGVGYTF.

This clonotype was counted only a few times. The rearrangement uses TRBV7-3 and TRBJ2-1; 10 nucleotides align to TRBD2. The trim removed 5 bases at V and 0 bases at J, leaving 10 bases unmatched. Germline CDR1 and CDR2: SGHTA and FQGTGA. The CDR3 extends over 18 amino acids. CDR3 amino acids: CASSPLAGASSSYNEQFF. The CDR3 coding sequence is TGTGCCAGCAGCCCTCTAGCGGGAGCGTCGAGCTCCTACAATGAGCAGTTCTTC.

The chain uses TRBV11-2 and TRBJ2-5, with 11 nucleotides matching TRBD2. This CDR3 contains 18 residues. Trimming removed 3 bases from V and 2 bases from J; junction bases left unmatched: 11. Germline V gene data show CDR1 as SGHAT and CDR2 as FQNNGV. The CDR3 spells CASSFGLAGGQGQETQYF. Written as DNA, the CDR3 is TGTGCCAGCAGCTTCGGGCTAGCGGGAGGACAGGGACAAGAGACCCAGTACTTC. Complete variable domain (other parts from reference TRBV11-2 and TRBJ2-5): EAGVAQSPRYKIIEKRQSVAFWCNPISGHATLYWYQQILGQGPKLLIQFQNNGVVDDSQLPKDRFSAERLKGVDSTLKIQPAKLEDSAVYLCASSFGLAGGQGQETQYFGPGTRLLVL.

This clonotype was counted only a few times. J is TRBJ2-7 and V is TRBV7-2; 7 bases are a match to TRBD2. The CDR3 contains 15 residues. Germline CDR1 is SGHTA and CDR2 is FQGNSA. Losses at the gene ends were 2 bases for V and 5 bases for J; bases not matched to a gene: 9. CDR3 in amino acids: CASSLMGGGGNEQYF. The CDR3 DNA is TGTGCCAGCAGCTTAATGGGGGGGGGGGGAAACGAGCAGTACTTC.

The rearrangement uses TRBV19 and TRBJ1-1; perhaps TRBD1 as D (6 bases). In germline, CDR1 is LNHDA, CDR2 SQIVND (reference sequence). The CDR3 is made up of 16 amino acids. With 6 bases removed from V and 1 base from J, the gap between germline ends came to 18 bases. CDR3 sequence: CASRPVRGLQNTEAFF. The CDR3 nucleotides read TGTGCCAGTAGACCCGTGAGGGGGTTGCAGAACACTGAAGCTTTCTTT.

The CDR3 DNA is TGTGCCAGCAGTGAAACAACTTCCGGGGAGCTGTTTTTT. It encodes CASSETTSGELFF. The rearrangement links TRBV6-1 to TRBJ2-2; D is undetermined. This CDR3 is 13 amino acids long. CDR1 MNHNS and CDR2 SASEGT come from the germline V gene. V lost 2 bases and J 6 bases, leaving 7 bases between the germline ends.

This sequence joins TRBV12-3 or TRBV12-4 and TRBJ2-1; 14 bases match TRBD2. This CDR3 contains 16 residues. V gave up 6 bases and J gave up 6 bases; unmatched junction bases: 7. The CDR3 is CASRVGGLAGVNEQFF. The DNA for the CDR3 is TGTGCCAGCAGGGTCGGGGGACTAGCGGGAGTCAATGAGCAGTTCTTC.

Here the CDR3 reads CASSVGLSDTQYF. In DNA, the CDR3 is TGTGCCAGCTCAGTCGGACTCTCAGATACGCAGTATTTT. The V call is TRBV18, the J call TRBJ2-3; D may be TRBD2 (5 bases). CDR3 length: 13 amino acids. Trimming removed 5 bases from V and 4 bases from J, with 10 bases in between. Germline CDR1 and CDR2: KGHSH and LQKENI.

There are many counts of this clonotype. The V call is TRBV7-9, the J call TRBJ2-1; weak D call: TRBD1 (6 bases). The CDR3 covers 15 residues. V lost 5 bases and J 5 bases, leaving 16 bases between the germline ends. Per germline, CDR1 SEHNR and CDR2 FQNEAQ (reference sequence). In DNA form, the CDR3 reads TGTGCCAGCAGCACACAGGGCACCAGGCACAATGAGCAGTTCTTC. Its translation is CASSTQGTRHNEQFF.

This clonotype was picked up one time. The rearrangement links TRBV19 to TRBJ1-1, with D uncertain. Trimming took off 7 bases at V and 1 base at J, with 25 bases between the two ends. CDR1 is LNHDA and CDR2 is SQIVND in the germline V gene (reference sequence). The CDR3 is 18 amino acids. The CDR3 DNA reads TGTGCCAGTACCCTATTTTATTCGACAAGGCGGGGGAACACTGAAGCTTTCTTT. It yields the protein CASTLFYSTRRGNTEAFF.

Only a few counts were recorded for this clonotype. The chain combines TRBV7-2 with TRBJ1-1; 10 bases map to TRBD1. V shed 2 bases and J 1 base; nucleotides not matched to a gene: 16. The CDR3 length is 20 residues. Per the germline V gene, CDR1 is SGHTA and CDR2 is FQGNSA. The CDR3 nucleotides read TGTGCCAGCAGCTTATTTGTGGGACAGGGGTTTTTCGGTCCGAACACTGAAGCTTTCTTT. Protein product: CASSLFVGQGFFGPNTEAFF.

There are a few counts of this clonotype. The V and J genes are TRBV29-1 and TRBJ1-1; 7 bases align to TRBD1. The germline CDR1 and CDR2 sequences are SQVTM and ANQGSEA. The CDR3 is 13 amino acids. The ends lost 3 bases at V and 0 bases at J; junction bases unmatched: 1. The CDR3 sequence is CSVEGQMNTEAFF. The CDR3 DNA reads TGCAGCGTTGAGGGACAGATGAACACTGAAGCTTTCTTT.

The rearrangement uses TRBV19 and TRBJ2-3, with D possibly TRBD1 on 5 matching bases. Trimming pared 4 bases from V and 1 base from J, leaving 15 bases between. Germline values: CDR1 LNHDA, CDR2 SQIVND (reference sequence). CDR3 length: 16 residues. DNA for the CDR3: TGTGCCAGTAGTACCAGGGTGAGAGGTGGCACAGATACGCAGTATTTT. It encodes CASSTRVRGGTDTQYF.

This clonotype was recorded a few times. The J gene is TRBJ1-2, the V gene TRBV20-1; D call uncertain. Trimming removed 5 bases at V and 4 bases at J, with 11 bases between. The CDR3 loop spans 12 amino acids. Germline lookup yields CDR1 DFQATT and CDR2 SNEGSKA (reference sequence). The CDR3 nucleotides read TGCAGTGCTCCCCAGTCCTCCTATGGCTACACCTTC. Its protein is CSAPQSSYGYTF.

CDR3: CASSLPGVLEDTQYF. The CDR3 coding sequence is TGTGCCAGCAGCTTGCCGGGAGTCTTGGAAGATACGCAGTATTTT. The chain uses TRBV5-4 and TRBJ2-3, with D maybe TRBD2 (6 bases). Germline-derived CDR1 and CDR2 are SGHNT and YYREEE (reference sequence). Trimming removed 1 base at V and 5 bases at J, with 14 bases between. This CDR3 region has 15 residues.

V is TRBV3-1 and J is TRBJ2-1; D possibly corresponds to TRBD2 (5 bases). CDR1 is LGHDT, CDR2 YNNKEL, per germline (reference sequence). The CDR3 contains 19 residues. V lost 0 bases to trimming and J lost 6 bases, with 24 bases between them. The CDR3 DNA reads TGTGCCAGCAGCCAAGATCTTAGGTCTAGCTCTGACTACGGCAATGAGCAGTTCTTC. This sequence encodes CASSQDLRSSSDYGNEQFF.

The rearrangement joins TRBV27 to TRBJ1-3; a possible D gene is TRBD1 (5 bases). The CDR3 totals 17 residues. Germline values: CDR1 MNHEY, CDR2 SMNVEV (reference sequence). The V end lost 0 bases, the J end lost 4 bases, and 16 bases lay between the germline ends. The CDR3: CASSLSGRPLRGNTIYF. For the CDR3, the DNA is TGTGCCAGCAGTTTATCGGGGCGGCCGTTGAGGGGAAACACCATATATTTT.

A single count supports this clonotype. V is TRBV6-6 and J is TRBJ2-7; 7 positions agree with TRBD1. This CDR3 spans 15 amino acids. Trimming at V came to 0 bases and at J to 5 bases, leaving 7 bases not matched to a gene. In germline, CDR1 is MNHNY, CDR2 SVGAGI (reference sequence). CDR3 sequence: CASSYSGGRGNEQYF. As DNA, the CDR3 is TGTGCCAGCAGTTACTCGGGTGGCAGGGGGAACGAGCAGTACTTC.

V usage is TRBV30 and J usage is TRBJ1-3; 9 bases line up with TRBD1. Germline CDR1 GTSNPN, CDR2 SVGIG (reference sequence). This CDR3 is built from 14 residues. Losses at the gene ends were 2 bases for V and 5 bases for J; bases not matched to a gene: 4. CDR3 nucleotide sequence: TGTGCCTGGAGTCCCGGGACAGGGAGAAACACCATATATTTT. This translates into CAWSPGTGRNTIYF.

This chain connects TRBV6-5 to TRBJ1-5; possibly TRBD1 for D (6 bases). The V and J ends lost 6 bases and 9 bases respectively, with 15 bases between them. Germline V CDR1 and CDR2: MNHEY, SVGAGI. The CDR3 loop spans 13 amino acids. CDR3 in DNA: TGTGCCAGCAGCCTGGGGGGCCTAGGGCCCCAGCATTTT. Amino acid sequence: CASSLGGLGPQHF.

The chain employs TRBV7-2 and TRBJ2-7; 7 positions agree with TRBD2. Germline CDR1 reads SGHTA; CDR2 reads FQGNSA. J lost 3 bases, V lost 1 base, and 15 bases had no gene match. This CDR3 region has 18 residues. CDR3 sequence reads: CASSLEGSVGGSSYEQYF. Written as DNA, the CDR3 is TGTGCCAGCAGCTTAGAAGGGTCCGTTGGCGGGAGTAGCTACGAGCAGTACTTC.

This clonotype was observed many times. The chain employs TRBV12-3 or TRBV12-4 and TRBJ2-1; 12 bases line up with TRBD2. This CDR3 is built from 15 residues. Trimming at V came to 4 bases and at J to 10 bases, leaving 8 bases not matched to a gene. CDR3 sequence: CASSSPGLAGKEQFF. The CDR3 bases are TGTGCCAGCAGTTCGCCCGGACTAGCGGGAAAGGAGCAGTTCTTC.

A few counts support this clonotype. The chain carries TRBV7-2 and TRBJ1-5; D is unresolved. This CDR3 spans 15 amino acids. The germline V and J ends were trimmed by 5 bases and 2 bases, with 13 bases remaining between them. CDR1 and CDR2 from the germline V gene are SGHTA and FQGNSA. In DNA, the CDR3 is TGTGCCAGCAGCCCCCTTGGACGGGGCAATCAGCCCCAGCATTTT. Residues: CASSPLGRGNQPQHF.